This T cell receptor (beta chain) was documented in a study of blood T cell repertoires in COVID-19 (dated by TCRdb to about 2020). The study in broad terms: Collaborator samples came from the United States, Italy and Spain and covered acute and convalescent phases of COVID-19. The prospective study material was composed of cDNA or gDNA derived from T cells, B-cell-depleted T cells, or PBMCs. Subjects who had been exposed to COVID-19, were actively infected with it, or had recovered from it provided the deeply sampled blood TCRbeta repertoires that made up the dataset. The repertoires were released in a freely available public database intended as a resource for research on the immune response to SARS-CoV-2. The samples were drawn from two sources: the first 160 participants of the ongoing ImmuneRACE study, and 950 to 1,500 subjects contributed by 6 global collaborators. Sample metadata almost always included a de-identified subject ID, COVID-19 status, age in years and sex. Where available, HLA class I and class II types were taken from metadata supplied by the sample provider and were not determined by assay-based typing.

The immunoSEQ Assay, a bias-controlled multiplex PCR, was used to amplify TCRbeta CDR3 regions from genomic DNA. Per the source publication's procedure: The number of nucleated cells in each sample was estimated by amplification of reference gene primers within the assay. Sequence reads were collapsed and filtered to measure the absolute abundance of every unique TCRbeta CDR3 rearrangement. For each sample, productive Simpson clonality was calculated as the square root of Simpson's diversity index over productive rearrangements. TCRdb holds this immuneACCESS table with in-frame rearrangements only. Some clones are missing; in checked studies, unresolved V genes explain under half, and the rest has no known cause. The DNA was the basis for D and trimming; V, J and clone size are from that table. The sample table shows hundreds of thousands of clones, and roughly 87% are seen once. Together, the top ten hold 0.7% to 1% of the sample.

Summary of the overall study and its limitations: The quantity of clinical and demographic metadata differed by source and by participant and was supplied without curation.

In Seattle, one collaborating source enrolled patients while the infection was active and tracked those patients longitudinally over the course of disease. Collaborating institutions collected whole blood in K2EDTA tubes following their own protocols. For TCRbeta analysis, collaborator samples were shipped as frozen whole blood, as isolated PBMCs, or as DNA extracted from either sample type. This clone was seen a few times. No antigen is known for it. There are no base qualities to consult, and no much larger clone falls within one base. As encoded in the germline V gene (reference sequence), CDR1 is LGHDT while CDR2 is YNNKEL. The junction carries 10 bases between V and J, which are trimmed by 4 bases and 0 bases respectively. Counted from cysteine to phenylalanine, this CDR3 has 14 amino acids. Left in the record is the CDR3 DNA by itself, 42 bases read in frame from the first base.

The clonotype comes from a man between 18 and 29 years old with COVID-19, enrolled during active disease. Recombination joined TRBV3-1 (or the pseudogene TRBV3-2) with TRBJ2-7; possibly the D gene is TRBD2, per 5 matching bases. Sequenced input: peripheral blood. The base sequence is TGTGCCAGCAGCCGGCGGGCTAGCTCCTACGAGCAGTACTTC. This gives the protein CASSRRASSYEQYF.